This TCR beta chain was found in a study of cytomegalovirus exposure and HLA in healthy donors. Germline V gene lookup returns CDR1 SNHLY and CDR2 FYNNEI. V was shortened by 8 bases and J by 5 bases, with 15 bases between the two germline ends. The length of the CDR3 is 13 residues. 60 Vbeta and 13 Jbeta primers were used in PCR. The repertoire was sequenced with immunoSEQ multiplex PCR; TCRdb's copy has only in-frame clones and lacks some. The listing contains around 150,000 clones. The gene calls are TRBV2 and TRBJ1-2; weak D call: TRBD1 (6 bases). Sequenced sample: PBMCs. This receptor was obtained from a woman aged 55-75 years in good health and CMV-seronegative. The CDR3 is CASGRRTAYGYTF. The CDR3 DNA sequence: TGTGCCAGCGGCCGTCGGACAGCTTATGGCTACACCTTC.